The next 5 T cell receptor beta chains were all read from a single sample in a study of CD8+CD57+ T cells in acquired aplastic anemia. TCR beta VDJ and CDR3 were profiled, and genomic DNA was the template. TCRdb used MiXCR to reprocess the reads, holding one entry per CDR3 protein. The sample contains approximately 300,000 distinct CDR3 sequences, 45% to 65% of which appear only once. All sequencing subjects had displayed CD8+CD57+ cell expansion on flow cytometry. Sequencing input: sorted CD4+, CD8+, or CD8+CD57+ T cells (not recorded which) from PBMCs. The origin of the receptors is a human donor with aplastic anemia.

The chain combines TRBV10-3 with TRBJ1-5; TRBD1 is a possible D gene (5 bases). Per germline, CDR1 ENHRY and CDR2 SYGVKD. The V end lost 2 bases, the J end lost 0 bases, and 8 bases lay between the germline ends. The CDR3 sequence is 15 residues long. CDR3 nucleotides: TGTGCCATCAGTGAGGACAGCGATAGCAATCAGCCCCAGCATTTT. Residues: CAISEDSDSNQPQHF.

This chain uses TRBV9 with TRBJ2-5; 7 bases fit TRBD2. Germline V gene data show CDR1 as SGDLS and CDR2 as YYNGEE. CDR3 size: 15 residues. V lost 0 bases and J lost 7; bases outside the gene matches: 9. The CDR3 loop is CASSVAGGGAGTQYF. DNA for the CDR3: TGTGCCAGCAGCGTAGCGGGCGGGGGAGCTGGGACCCAGTACTTC.

The chain couples TRBV7-6 to TRBJ2-7; D is unclear. Germline CDR1 is SGHVS and CDR2 is FNYEAQ. This CDR3 contains 14 residues. The germline V and J ends were trimmed by 5 bases and 0 bases, with 11 bases remaining between them. The CDR3 reads CASSNTGSSYEQYF. The CDR3 DNA sequence: TGTGCCAGCAGCAACACGGGTAGCTCCTACGAGCAGTACTTC.

A few counts support this clonotype. The chain carries TRBV20-1 and TRBJ1-2; D is possibly TRBD1 (5 bases). In germline, CDR1 is DFQATT, CDR2 SNEGSKA (reference sequence). This CDR3 has 13 amino acids. The V gene lost 4 bases and the J gene lost 9 bases, with 18 bases spanning the gap. The chain's CDR3 is CSATGRGGSSYTF. The CDR3 nucleotides are TGCAGTGCTACGGGGAGGGGCGGGAGTAGCTACACCTTC.

The sample holds many counts of this clonotype. V gene TRBV11-3 combines with J gene TRBJ2-1; D not resolved. The length of the CDR3 is 12 residues. The V end was cut by 4 bases, the J end by 6 bases, with 7 bases between. Germline V gene lookup returns CDR1 SGHNT and CDR2 YENEEA. This CDR3 reads CASSSYSNEQFF. The CDR3 nucleotides read TGTGCCAGCAGCTCATACAGCAATGAGCAGTTCTTC.